This TCR beta chain was recorded in a study of CD8+CD57+ T cells in acquired aplastic anemia. This CDR3 is 11 amino acids long. CDR1 and CDR2 from the germline V gene are SNHLY and FYNNEI. V was trimmed by 8 bases and J by 3 bases, leaving 7 bases between them. TCR beta VDJ and CDR3 were profiled, and genomic DNA was the template. TCRdb passed the reads through MiXCR, listing each CDR3 protein once. The sample holds some 150,000 distinct CDR3 sequences, about 70% seen once. The patients chosen for sequencing had shown expansion of CD8+CD57+ cells (detected by flow cytometry). Therapy had not been given to patients before blood sampling.

Specimen: sorted CD4+, CD8+, or CD8+CD57+ T cells (not recorded which) from PBMCs. The receptor was isolated from a human donor with aplastic anemia. J is TRBJ2-5 and V is TRBV2; D is possibly TRBD1 (6 bases). CDR3 DNA: TGTGCCAGCTACAGGGAAGAGACCCAGTACTTC. Its translation is CASYREETQYF. The variable domain in full, with the rest retrieved from reference TRBV2 and TRBJ2-5, is EPEVTQTPSHQVTQMGQEVILRCVPISNHLYFYWYRQILGQKVEFLVSFYNNEISEKSEIFDDQFSVERPDGSNFTLKIRSTKLEDSAMYFCASYREETQYFGPGTRLLVL.